The sample holds many counts of the clone carrying this T cell receptor beta chain. As yet, its antigen is unknown. The germline gives CDR1 GTSNPN, CDR2 SVGIG (reference sequence). The V end lost 0 bases, the J end lost 10 bases, and 13 bases lay between the germline ends. The CDR3 has 14 residues. It was a multiplex PCR that amplified TCR beta CDR3, with 32 V and 13 J primers. TCRdb fed the multiplex PCR reads into MiXCR, producing one record per CDR3 protein. The profile covers approximately 9,700 distinct CDR3 sequences, with less than 30% appearing a single time and roughly 30% taken by the ten largest. The sample comes from a study of immune heterogeneity within non-small cell lung tumors. The wider study: Histologically, 4 tumors were squamous cell carcinomas and nine to ten were non-squamous carcinomas. The remaining 1 tumor was not otherwise specified. Points from the study as a whole: Recurrence of the same dominant CDR3 beta clonotypes was seen across tumor sites within a patient, and site-unique high-frequency clones were present alongside them. For the most part, the T-cell receptor beta clonotypes present at high frequency were distinct from one individual patient to the next.

The template consisted of bulk tumor genomic DNA, with approximately 630 ng used per sample. Spaced far apart, several biopsies were taken from each primary tumor during surgery. Curative surgery was performed on patients who had untreated, newly diagnosed non-small cell lung cancer. Samples were obtained from newly diagnosed non-small cell lung cancer patients who were having surgery with curative intent. The V and J genes are TRBV30 and TRBJ1-6; no firm D call. What was sequenced was lung tumor tissue. The TCR comes from a woman aged 45-60 years with non-small cell lung cancer. For the CDR3, the DNA is TGTGCCTGGAGTGTATCCCTCGGAGACTCACCCCTCCACTTT. The encoded protein is CAWSVSLGDSPLHF.